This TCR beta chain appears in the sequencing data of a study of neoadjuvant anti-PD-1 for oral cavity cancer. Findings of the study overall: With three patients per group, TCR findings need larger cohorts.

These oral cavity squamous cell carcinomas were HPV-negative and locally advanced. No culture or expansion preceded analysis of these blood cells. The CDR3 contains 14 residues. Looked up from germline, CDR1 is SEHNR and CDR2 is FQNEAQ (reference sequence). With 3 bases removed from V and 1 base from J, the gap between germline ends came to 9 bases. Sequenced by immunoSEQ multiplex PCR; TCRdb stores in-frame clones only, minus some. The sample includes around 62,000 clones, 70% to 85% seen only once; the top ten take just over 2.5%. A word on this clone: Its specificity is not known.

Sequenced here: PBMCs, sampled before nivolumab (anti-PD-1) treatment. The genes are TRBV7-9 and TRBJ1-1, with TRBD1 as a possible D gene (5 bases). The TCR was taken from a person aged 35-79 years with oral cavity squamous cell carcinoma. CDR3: CASSFTGENTEAFF. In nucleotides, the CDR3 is TGTGCCAGCAGCTTCACGGGGGAGAACACTGAAGCTTTCTTT. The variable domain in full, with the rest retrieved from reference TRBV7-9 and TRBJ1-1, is DTGVSQNPRHKITKRGQNVTFRCDPISEHNRLYWYRQTLGQGPEFLTYFQNEAQLEKSRLLSDRFSAERPKGSFSTLEIQRTEQGDSAMYLCASSFTGENTEAFFGQGTRLTVV.